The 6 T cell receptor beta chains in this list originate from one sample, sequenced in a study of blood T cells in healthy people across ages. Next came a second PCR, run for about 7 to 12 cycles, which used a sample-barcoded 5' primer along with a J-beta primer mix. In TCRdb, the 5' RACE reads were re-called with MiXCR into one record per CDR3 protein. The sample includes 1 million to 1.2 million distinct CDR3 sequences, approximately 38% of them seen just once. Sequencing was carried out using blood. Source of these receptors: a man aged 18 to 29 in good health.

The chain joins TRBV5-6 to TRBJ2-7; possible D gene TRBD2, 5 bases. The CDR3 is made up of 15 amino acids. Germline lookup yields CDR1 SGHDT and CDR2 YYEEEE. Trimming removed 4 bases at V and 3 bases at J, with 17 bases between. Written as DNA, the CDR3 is TGTGCCAGCAGCCCGGCCCGGGGAATGAGCTACGAGCAGTACTTC. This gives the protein CASSPARGMSYEQYF.

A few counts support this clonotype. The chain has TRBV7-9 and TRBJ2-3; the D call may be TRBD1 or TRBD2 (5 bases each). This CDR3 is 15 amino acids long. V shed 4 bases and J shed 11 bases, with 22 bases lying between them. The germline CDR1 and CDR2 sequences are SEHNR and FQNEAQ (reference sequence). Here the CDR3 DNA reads TGTGCCAGCAGCTCCACCATCCGGGACCCCCTAGGGCAGTATTTT. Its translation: CASSSTIRDPLGQYF.

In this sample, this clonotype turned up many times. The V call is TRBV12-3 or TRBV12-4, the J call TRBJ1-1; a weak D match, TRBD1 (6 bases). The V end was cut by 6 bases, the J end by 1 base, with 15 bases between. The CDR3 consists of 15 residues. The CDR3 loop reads CASRPDWTENTEAFF. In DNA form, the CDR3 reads TGTGCCAGCAGACCCGATTGGACAGAGAACACTGAAGCTTTCTTT.

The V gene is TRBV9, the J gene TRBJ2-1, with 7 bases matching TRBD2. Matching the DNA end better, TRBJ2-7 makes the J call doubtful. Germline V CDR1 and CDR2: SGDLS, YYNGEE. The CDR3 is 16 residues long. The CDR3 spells CASSVDPSGTYNEQYF. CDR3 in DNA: TGTGCCAGCAGCGTAGATCCTAGCGGAACCTACAATGAGCAGTACTTC.

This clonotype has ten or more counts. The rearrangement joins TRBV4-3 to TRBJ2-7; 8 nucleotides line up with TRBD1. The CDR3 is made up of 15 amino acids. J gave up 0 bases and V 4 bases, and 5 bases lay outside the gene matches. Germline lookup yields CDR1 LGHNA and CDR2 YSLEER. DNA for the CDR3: TGCGCCAGCAGCCTCCGACAGGGGAACTCCTACGAGCAGTACTTC. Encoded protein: CASSLRQGNSYEQYF.

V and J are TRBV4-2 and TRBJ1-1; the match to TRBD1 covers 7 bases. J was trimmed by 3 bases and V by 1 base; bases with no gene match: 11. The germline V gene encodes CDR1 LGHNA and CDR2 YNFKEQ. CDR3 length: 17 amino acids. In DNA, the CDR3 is TGTGCCAGCAGCCAAGCGGGTGGAGGGGGCGTTGACACTGAAGCTTTCTTT. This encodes CASSQAGGGGVDTEAFF.